This T cell receptor (beta chain) was sequenced in a study of blood T cell repertoires in COVID-19. Study background: Sites across the United States, Italy and Spain contributed samples from acute and convalescent COVID-19. PBMCs, B-cell-depleted T cells, or T cells were the source of the cDNA or gDNA that made up the material.

Authors' analysis steps: Reference gene primers were amplified, and this amplification served to estimate nucleated cell counts. The method was immunoSEQ multiplex PCR; TCRdb's version includes in-frame clones alone and lacks a portion of them. V and J calls and clone size follow that table, whereas D and trimming were derived from the DNA. The sample includes roughly 140,000 clones, approximately 81% of them seen just once. Germline lookup yields CDR1 SGHVS and CDR2 FQNEAQ. The junction had 13 bases not matched to a gene; V was cut back by 2 bases and J by 4 bases. The CDR3 spans 17 residues. This chain connects TRBV7-8 to TRBJ1-1, with 7 positions matching TRBD1. This clonotype was sampled from a human donor in a cohort sampled during active COVID-19. Sequenced sample: peripheral blood. The CDR3 region is CASSLSVTGSLITEAFF. CDR3 DNA sequence: TGTGCCAGCAGCTTATCAGTGACAGGGAGCCTGATCACTGAAGCTTTCTTT.